The entry below describes one T cell receptor beta chain. Sequencing was performed with immunoSEQ multiplex PCR; in TCRdb, only in-frame clones are kept and a portion is missing. The repertoire has a few hundred thousand clones, 89% of them found once; the top ten carry about 3%. This entry is derived from a study of blood T cell repertoires in COVID-19. Turning to the study itself: Specimens from acute and convalescent COVID-19 originated in the United States, Italy and Spain. PBMCs, B-cell-depleted T cells, or T cells provided the cDNA or gDNA that made up the material.

Per the germline V gene, CDR1 is KGHDR and CDR2 is SFDVKD. The CDR3 totals 12 residues. The V end lost 3 bases, the J end lost 5 bases, and 4 bases lay between the germline ends. The sample comprised peripheral blood. The gene calls are TRBV24-1 and TRBJ1-5; D remains unclear. The sequence was obtained from a woman aged 25 to 39 with COVID-19, enrolled during active disease. CDR3 nucleotides: TGTGCCACCAGTGATCAGGATCAGCCCCAGCATTTT. Translation gives CATSDQDQPQHF.